The rows below give T cell receptor beta chains drawn from one sample of a study of CD8 T cells in ankylosing spondylitis. TCRdb re-analysed the 5' RACE reads in MiXCR, keeping a single row per CDR3 protein. The data show 200,000 to 300,000 distinct CDR3 sequences, around a tenth seen once. Sequenced material: blood, either unsorted or a sorted T cell fraction (not recorded which). Source of these receptors: a male donor with ankylosing spondylitis or in good health (not recorded which). Both conserved end residues are part of each CDR3. The D gene is left open where the match is weak. Rows may omit the clone size; those that give it use once, few, many or a size class.

TGTGCCAGCAGCGCCGCTGGGACTGAGCAGTTCTTC	CASSAAGTEQFF	TRBV7-3	TRBJ2-1	-	12	-
TGTGCCAGCAGTTTCTTCGGAGGCGGGGAGCTGTTTTTT	CASSFFGGGELFF	TRBV12-3/TRBV12-4	TRBJ2-2	many	13	-
TGTGCCAGCGACAGGGGAGCAGATACGCAGTATTTT	CASDRGADTQYF	TRBV12-3/TRBV12-4	TRBJ2-3	many	12	TRBD1
TGCGCCAGCAGCTTGGACAGGCACGACACCGGGGAGCTGTTTTTT	CASSLDRHDTGELFF	TRBV5-1	TRBJ2-2	many	15	-
TGTGCCATCAGTGGCCGGGACACGAACACTGAAGCTTTCTTT	CAISGRDTNTEAFF	TRBV10-3	TRBJ1-1	many	14	-
TGCAGTGCGAGTAGCGGGACGCTTGGAGATACGCAGTATTTT	CSASSGTLGDTQYF	TRBV20-1	TRBJ2-3	-	14	TRBD2
TGCAGTGCTAGAGTAGGGGCGGTGGATACGCAGTATTTT	CSARVGAVDTQYF	TRBV20-1	TRBJ2-3	many	13	-
TGTGCCAGCAGCTCAGGGACTAGCGGGGGAGGAATAGATACGCAGTATTTT	CASSSGTSGGGIDTQYF	TRBV7-8	TRBJ2-3	-	17	TRBD2
TGCGCCAGCAGCTTGGGGCCAACGGGCACCGGGGAGCTGTTTTTT	CASSLGPTGTGELFF	TRBV5-1	TRBJ2-2	many	15	-
TGTGCCAGCAGTAGAGGACTAGGGGCCACTTTC	CASSRGLGATF	TRBV12-3/TRBV12-4	TRBJ2-5	many	11	TRBD2
TGCGCCAGCACCCAGGACAGGGAGAACACCGGGGAGCTGTTTTTT	CASTQDRENTGELFF	TRBV5-1	TRBJ2-2	many	15	TRBD1
TGTGCCAGCAGCCAAGTTATGGGAGGGACTGAAGCTTTCTTT	CASSQVMGGTEAFF	TRBV4-2	TRBJ1-1	many	14	-
TGTGCCACCAGTGGGTTGAGCACCGGGGAGCTGTTTTTT	CATSGLSTGELFF	TRBV24-1	TRBJ2-2	many	13	-
TGTGCCAGCAGCTTAAGCCGAGCGGGAAACAATGAGCAGTTCTTC	CASSLSRAGNNEQFF	TRBV11-3	TRBJ2-1	-	15	TRBD2
TGTGCCAGCAGAGATACCGGGGGCTTGGAGCTGTTTTTT	CASRDTGGLELFF	TRBV6-1	TRBJ2-2	few	13	-
TGCAGTGCTAGCGAGCAGGGCCGCCAGGGTGAAGCTTTCTTT	CSASEQGRQGEAFF	TRBV20-1	TRBJ1-1	many	14	-
TGTGCCAGCAGTTTTAAGGCTCTTGGGAGAATGGGAGATACGCAGTATTTT	CASSFKALGRMGDTQYF	TRBV12-3/TRBV12-4	TRBJ2-3	medium-sized	17	-
TGTGCCAGCAGCCCGGAAGGGACTAGCCCAGATACGCAGTATTTT	CASSPEGTSPDTQYF	TRBV11-2	TRBJ2-3	many	15	TRBD2
TGCAGCGCAGGGTGGGGGCTGAACACTGAAGCTTTCTTT	CSAGWGLNTEAFF	TRBV29-1	TRBJ1-1	many	13	-
TGTGCCAGCAGTTACCGGGGCGGGGGGCCCGCAGATACGCAGTATTTT	CASSYRGGGPADTQYF	TRBV6-5	TRBJ2-3	many	16	TRBD2
TGCGCCAGCAGCCTTATAGGGACAGAAGAGACCCAGTACTTC	CASSLIGTEETQYF	TRBV5-1	TRBJ2-5	many	14	TRBD1
TGTGCCAGCTCGCCTACAGGGGAGACCCAGTACTTC	CASSPTGETQYF	TRBV18	TRBJ2-5	few	12	-
TGTGCCAGCAGGCCTACAGGGTTGAGTGAGCAGTTCTTC	CASRPTGLSEQFF	TRBV27	TRBJ2-1	many	13	-
TGCAGCGTATTTGCCCCCCTAGACTTCAATGAGCAGTTCTTC	CSVFAPLDFNEQFF	TRBV29-1	TRBJ2-1	many	14	-
TGTGCCAGCAGTCCAGGGTCGGGGGTAAAGGGCTACACCTTC	CASSPGSGVKGYTF	TRBV6-1	TRBJ1-2	many	14	-
TGTGCCAGCAGCTTGTATCGTGAAGCTTTCTTT	CASSLYREAFF	TRBV5-5	TRBJ1-1	-	11	-
TGTGCCAGCAGTCCCCCAAGGGGGGGTGATTCACCCCTCCACTTT	CASSPPRGGDSPLHF	TRBV6-1	TRBJ1-6	few	15	-
TGTGCCAGCAGCGTAGAGGCAGGGAGAATTTCAGAGACCCAGTACTTC	CASSVEAGRISETQYF	TRBV3-1	TRBJ2-5	few	16	-
TGTGCCAGCAGTCTACAACAGGGGAGCACAGATACGCAGTATTTT	CASSLQQGSTDTQYF	TRBV12-3/TRBV12-4	TRBJ2-3	-	15	TRBD1
TGCGCCAGCAGCTTTAAGCAGGGGGACACTTCACCCCTCCACTTT	CASSFKQGDTSPLHF	TRBV5-1	TRBJ1-6	many	15	TRBD1
TGTGCCATCAGTGAGAGCCCTAGGGGGGGACGAACTGAAGCTTTCTTT	CAISESPRGGRTEAFF	TRBV10-3	TRBJ1-1	many	16	-
TGCGCCAGCAGCCCGGCTGGGGTTGGCACCGGGGAGCTGTTTTTT	CASSPAGVGTGELFF	TRBV5-1	TRBJ2-2	many	15	-
TGCAGCGTTGGGGACAATTACTACGAGCAGTACTTC	CSVGDNYYEQYF	TRBV29-1	TRBJ2-7	few	12	-
TGCGCCAGCAGCCGGACTAGCGGCACTAGCTCCTACAATGAGCAGTTCTTC	CASSRTSGTSSYNEQFF	TRBV5-1	TRBJ2-1	many	17	TRBD2
TGTGCCAGCAGCAGTACCGGGGGCCGTCCCGGGGAGCTGTTTTTT	CASSSTGGRPGELFF	TRBV5-4	TRBJ2-2	few	15	-
TGTGCCAGCAGCCTTGAGCGAAACACCATATATTTT	CASSLERNTIYF	TRBV7-9	TRBJ1-3	few	12	-
TGTGCCAGCAGCGCCCTAGACAGCCGGAACACCGGGGAGCTGTTTTTT	CASSALDSRNTGELFF	TRBV7-3	TRBJ2-2	-	16	-
TGCGCCAGCAGCTTGGAGGCTAGCGGGGGCTCCGGGGAGCTGTTTTTT	CASSLEASGGSGELFF	TRBV5-1	TRBJ2-2	-	16	TRBD2
TGTGCCAGCAGCTGGGGGGGGATGGGGCTCACTGAAGCTTTCTTT	CASSWGGMGLTEAFF	TRBV12-3/TRBV12-4	TRBJ1-1	-	15	-
TGTGCCACCCGAGAGGCTAGCGTGTCAGATACGCAGTATTTT	CATREASVSDTQYF	TRBV2	TRBJ2-3	few	14	-
TGTGCCAGCAGTCCCCGAGATAGCCCCATCGGGGAGCTGTTTTTT	CASSPRDSPIGELFF	TRBV12-3/TRBV12-4	TRBJ2-2	few	15	-
TGTGCCAGCTCACCACCACAGGGTTTCCCCTACGAGCAGTACTTC	CASSPPQGFPYEQYF	TRBV18	TRBJ2-7	few	15	-
TGCAGTGCTAGGAGTGGGCTAGGCACAGATACGCAGTATTTT	CSARSGLGTDTQYF	TRBV20-1	TRBJ2-3	many	14	-
TGCAGCGTTGAAGGGTACTATTCTACCTTCCGGGACAGGGTATTGTATGAGCAGTTCTTC	CSVEGYYSTFRDRVLYEQFF	TRBV29-1	TRBJ2-1	many	20	TRBD1
TGTGCCAGCAGGAGGGTACAGGGAGATACGCAGTATTTT	CASRRVQGDTQYF	TRBV6-1	TRBJ2-3	-	13	-
TGCAGTGCTAGAGAGGGACAGGCTACAGAGACCCAGTACTTC	CSAREGQATETQYF	TRBV20-1	TRBJ2-5	many	14	TRBD1